The 5 T cell receptor beta chains below come from one sample, sequenced in a study of radiotherapy plus CTLA-4 blockade in lung cancer. Clones were sequenced by immunoSEQ multiplex PCR, and TCRdb holds only the in-frame ones, with some missing. The repertoire holds about 56,000 clones, 70% to 80% seen once, with approximately 17% in the top ten. The material was peripheral blood, obtained from a patient treated with radiotherapy plus ipilimumab. Receptor source: a human donor with non-small cell lung cancer who had a complete response to radiotherapy plus ipilimumab.

Comment on this clone: At one of its ends the junction is not consistent with the germline gene, which may arise from a read error. The CDR3 nucleotides are TGTGCCATCAGTGATGGGGGGTCTGTGGCCAACGTCCTTACTTTC. Its translation is CAISDGGSVANVLTF. This chain uses TRBV10-3 with TRBJ2-6, with D possibly TRBD2 on 6 matching bases. Per the germline V gene, CDR1 is ENHRY and CDR2 is SYGVKD. This CDR3 contains 15 residues.

The genes are TRBV5-6 and TRBJ2-3; tentatively, D is TRBD2 (6 bases). The CDR3 spans 16 residues. V lost 4 bases and J 2 bases, leaving 17 bases between the germline ends. From germline, CDR1 is SGHDT and CDR2 YYEEEE. The DNA for the CDR3 is TGTGCCAGCAGCCCTCCGGAGGGCAGGGCCACAGATACGCAGTATTTT. Translating it yields CASSPPEGRATDTQYF.

The chain couples TRBV28 to TRBJ1-1, with D uncertain. The CDR3 contains 13 residues. V lost 10 bases, J lost 1 base, and 13 bases lay in between. CDR1 is MDHEN and CDR2 is SYDVKM in the germline V gene. The chain's CDR3 is CATSEFGNTEAFF. The CDR3 DNA reads TGTGCCACCTCGGAGTTCGGGAACACTGAAGCTTTCTTT.

This rearrangement joins TRBV19 to TRBJ1-5, with D perhaps matching TRBD1 (6 bases). This CDR3 has 13 residues. From germline, CDR1 is LNHDA and CDR2 SQIVND (reference sequence). The V end was cut by 7 bases, the J end by 1 base, with 8 bases between. CDR3 bases: TGTGCCAGTAAACAGGGAAGCAATCAGCCCCAGCATTTT. It codes for CASKQGSNQPQHF.

The rearrangement links TRBV6-4 to TRBJ1-1, with TRBD1 as a possible D gene (6 bases). This CDR3 has 14 residues. Germline loops: CDR1 MRHNA, CDR2 SNTAGT. Between the trimmed V and J ends, which lost 6 bases and 0 bases, there was a span of 11 bases. CDR3 nucleotides: TGTGCCAGCAGAGCGGGACACTTGAACACTGAAGCTTTCTTT. It codes for CASRAGHLNTEAFF.